This is a list of T cell receptor beta chains from one sample in a study of cytomegalovirus exposure and HLA in healthy donors. TCRdb's copy holds only in-frame clones and misses some; the assay was immunoSEQ multiplex PCR. The record lists about 67,000 clones, of which the ten most abundant hold under 7%. The sequenced material came from PBMCs. These receptors all come from a man younger than 40 in good health and CMV-seropositive. Each CDR3 is given with its conserved first and last residue.

j_gene	v_gene	CDR3aa
TRBJ1-1	TRBV6-1	CASSVIDRGGTEAFF
TRBJ2-3	TRBV11-3	CASSLGTSGTSTDTQYF
TRBJ1-6	TRBV18	CASSNIGGSGRRINSPLHF
TRBJ2-7	TRBV4-1	CASSQPSGRAPYEQYF
TRBJ2-7	TRBV4-1	CASSQGPSYEQYF
TRBJ1-2	TRBV27	CASSFEQGGGYGYTF
TRBJ2-3	TRBV6-4	CASSDSQGADTQYF
TRBJ1-5	TRBV2	CATARSSNQPQHF
TRBJ1-6	TRBV5-4	CASSSRTGENSPLHF
TRBJ2-5	TRBV7-9	CASSLVQEETQYF
TRBJ1-1	TRBV9	CASTDSMNTEAFF
TRBJ1-2	TRBV7-9	CASSFESDYGYTF
TRBJ1-5	TRBV5-6	CASSLEGGYGQPQHF
TRBJ2-1	TRBV6-5	CASRSQAPHNEQFF
TRBJ2-1	TRBV7-9	CASSSGLAGDNEQFF
TRBJ2-2	TRBV6-1	CARGSNTGELFF
TRBJ1-2	TRBV6-1	CASSGAGTGGARAYGYTF
TRBJ2-7	TRBV10-3	CAISGAGLSYEQYF
TRBJ1-2	TRBV13	CASSPTVNYGYTF
TRBJ2-1	TRBV6-1	CASSEAGGSAYNEQFF
TRBJ1-5	TRBV5-4	CASSSGANQPQHF
TRBJ1-4	TRBV7-2	CASSLGPGRSFAGGEKLFF
TRBJ2-2	TRBV10-3	CAITREGGELFF
TRBJ2-3	TRBV5-4	CASSQTSFNTDTQYF
TRBJ2-1	TRBV30	CAWSVGTGPDNEQFF
TRBJ1-2	TRBV2	CASRGQNYGYTF
TRBJ1-5	TRBV7-9	CASSSQGQPQHF
TRBJ1-3	TRBV7-2	CASSLLGRGNTIYF
TRBJ1-2	TRBV7-2	CASSSYDRADGYTF
TRBJ2-6	TRBV7-9	CASSWRQGLSSGANVLTF
TRBJ2-3	TRBV6-1	CASILEGLTDTQYF
TRBJ1-4	TRBV6-1	CASSRQGATNEKLFF
TRBJ2-3	TRBV5-1	CASSLGQGATDTQYF
TRBJ1-2	TRBV5-1	CASRPEGDRGHGYTF
TRBJ1-2	TRBV11-3	CASSLRRTAGYGYTF
TRBJ2-1	TRBV10-3	CAISESSSGVASYNEQFF
TRBJ1-4	TRBV6-5	CAAQEGPNEKLFF
TRBJ1-6	TRBV2	CASRQTENGNSPLHF
TRBJ2-1	TRBV19	CASSGTGGVNEQFF
TRBJ2-7	TRBV5-1	CASSAGIEPYEQYF
TRBJ1-2	TRBV7-9	CASSLYQGAPDGYTF
TRBJ2-1	TRBV2	CASSPTSGGAHEQFF
TRBJ1-1	TRBV29-1	CSFRGQSTEAFF
TRBJ1-4	TRBV30	CAWTKAPRGKLFF
TRBJ2-7	TRBV5-8	CASSLGYTGPYEQYF
TRBJ1-4	TRBV5-1	CASSLAGTTTNEKLFF